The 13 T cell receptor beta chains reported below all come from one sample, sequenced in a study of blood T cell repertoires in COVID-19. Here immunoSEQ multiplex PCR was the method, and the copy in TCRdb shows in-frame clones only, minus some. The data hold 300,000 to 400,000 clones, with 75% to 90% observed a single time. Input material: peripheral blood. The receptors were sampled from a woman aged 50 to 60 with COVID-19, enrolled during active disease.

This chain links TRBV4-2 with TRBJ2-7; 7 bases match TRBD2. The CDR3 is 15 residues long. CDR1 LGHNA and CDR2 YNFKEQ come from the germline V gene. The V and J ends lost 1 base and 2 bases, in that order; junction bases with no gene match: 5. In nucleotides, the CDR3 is TGTGCCAGCAGCCAAGTGGGGAGGGGAGCCTACGAGCAGTACTTC. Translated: CASSQVGRGAYEQYF.

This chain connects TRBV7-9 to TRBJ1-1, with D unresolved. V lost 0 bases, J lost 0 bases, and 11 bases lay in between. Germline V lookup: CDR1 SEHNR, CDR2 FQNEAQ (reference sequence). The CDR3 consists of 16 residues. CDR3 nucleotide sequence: TGTGCCAGCAGCTTAGCGCGTGGGCCGTTGAACACTGAAGCTTTCTTT. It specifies CASSLARGPLNTEAFF. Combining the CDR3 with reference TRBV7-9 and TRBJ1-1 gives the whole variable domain DTGVSQNPRHKITKRGQNVTFRCDPISEHNRLYWYRQTLGQGPEFLTYFQNEAQLEKSRLLSDRFSAERPKGSFSTLEIQRTEQGDSAMYLCASSLARGPLNTEAFFGQGTRLTVV.

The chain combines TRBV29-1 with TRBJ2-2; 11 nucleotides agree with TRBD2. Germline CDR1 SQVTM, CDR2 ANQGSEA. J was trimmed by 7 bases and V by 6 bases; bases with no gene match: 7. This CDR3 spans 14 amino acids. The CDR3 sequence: CSVEVAGGFGELFF. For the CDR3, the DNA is TGCAGCGTCGAGGTAGCGGGAGGGTTCGGGGAGCTGTTTTTT.

The CDR3 DNA is TGTGCCAGCAGCCGCGCCGGGACTAGCGTCAGCTCCTACAATGAGCAGTTCTTC. It yields the protein CASSRAGTSVSSYNEQFF. This sequence joins TRBV11-2 and TRBJ2-1; 10 bases align to TRBD2. The V segment lost 5 bases and the J segment 0 bases; nucleotides outside the gene matches: 10. The CDR3 loop spans 18 amino acids. Per the germline V gene, CDR1 is SGHAT and CDR2 is FQNNGV.

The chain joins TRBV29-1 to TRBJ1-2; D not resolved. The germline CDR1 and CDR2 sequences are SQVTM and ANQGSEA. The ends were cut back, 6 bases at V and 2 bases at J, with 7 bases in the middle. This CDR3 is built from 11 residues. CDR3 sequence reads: CSVVENYGYTF. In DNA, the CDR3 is TGCAGCGTAGTAGAAAACTATGGCTACACCTTC.

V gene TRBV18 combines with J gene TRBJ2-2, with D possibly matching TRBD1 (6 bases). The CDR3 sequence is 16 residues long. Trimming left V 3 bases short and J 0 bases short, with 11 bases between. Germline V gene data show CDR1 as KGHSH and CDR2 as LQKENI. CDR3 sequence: CASSPKTGTNTGELFF. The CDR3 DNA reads TGTGCCAGCTCACCTAAAACAGGGACGAACACCGGGGAGCTGTTTTTT.

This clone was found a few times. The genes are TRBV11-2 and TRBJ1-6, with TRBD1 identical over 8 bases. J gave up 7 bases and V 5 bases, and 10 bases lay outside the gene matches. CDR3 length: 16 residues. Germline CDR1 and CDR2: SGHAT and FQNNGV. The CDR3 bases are TGTGCCAGCAGCCCAACAGGGGGGGTGAGGAATTCACCCCTCCACTTT. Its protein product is CASSPTGGVRNSPLHF.

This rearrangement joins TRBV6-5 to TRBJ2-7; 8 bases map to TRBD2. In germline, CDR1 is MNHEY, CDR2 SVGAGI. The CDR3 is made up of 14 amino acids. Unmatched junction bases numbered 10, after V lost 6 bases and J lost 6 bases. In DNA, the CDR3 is TGTGCCAGCAGCGGACGGGGGGGGGTCATCGAGCAGTACTTC. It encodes CASSGRGGVIEQYF.

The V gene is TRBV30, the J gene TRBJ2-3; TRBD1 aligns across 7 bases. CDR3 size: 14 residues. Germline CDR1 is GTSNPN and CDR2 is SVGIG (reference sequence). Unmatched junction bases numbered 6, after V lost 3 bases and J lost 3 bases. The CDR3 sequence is CAWSEGAGTDTQYF. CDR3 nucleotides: TGTGCCTGGAGCGAGGGGGCTGGAACAGATACGCAGTATTTT.

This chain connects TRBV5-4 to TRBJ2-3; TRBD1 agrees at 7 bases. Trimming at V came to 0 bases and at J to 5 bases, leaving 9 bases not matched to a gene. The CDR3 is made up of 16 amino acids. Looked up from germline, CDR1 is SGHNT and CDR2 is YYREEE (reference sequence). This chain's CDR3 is CASSLALFRGKDTQYF. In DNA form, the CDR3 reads TGTGCCAGCAGCTTGGCGTTGTTCAGGGGGAAAGATACGCAGTATTTT.

The CDR3 sequence is CAISPGTSGRDTQYF. In DNA form, the CDR3 reads TGTGCCATCAGCCCCGGGACTAGCGGGAGGGATACGCAGTATTTT. This rearrangement joins TRBV10-3 to TRBJ2-3, with 15 bases matching TRBD2. The V segment lost 6 bases and the J segment 6 bases; nucleotides outside the gene matches: 4. The CDR3 is made up of 15 amino acids. In germline, CDR1 is ENHRY, CDR2 SYGVKD.

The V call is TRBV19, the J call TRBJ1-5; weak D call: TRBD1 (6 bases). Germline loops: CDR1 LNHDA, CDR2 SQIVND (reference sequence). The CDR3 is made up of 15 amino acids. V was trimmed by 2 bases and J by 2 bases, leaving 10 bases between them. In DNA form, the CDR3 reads TGTGCCAGTAGTATACCCAGGGGAGGCAATCAGCCCCAGCATTTT. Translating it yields CASSIPRGGNQPQHF.

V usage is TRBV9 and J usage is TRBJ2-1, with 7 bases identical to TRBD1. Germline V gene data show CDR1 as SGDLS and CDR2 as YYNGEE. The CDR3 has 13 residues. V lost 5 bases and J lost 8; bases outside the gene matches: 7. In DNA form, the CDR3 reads TGTGCCAGCAGTCGACAGGGTGGAGATGAGCAGTTCTTC. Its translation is CASSRQGGDEQFF.